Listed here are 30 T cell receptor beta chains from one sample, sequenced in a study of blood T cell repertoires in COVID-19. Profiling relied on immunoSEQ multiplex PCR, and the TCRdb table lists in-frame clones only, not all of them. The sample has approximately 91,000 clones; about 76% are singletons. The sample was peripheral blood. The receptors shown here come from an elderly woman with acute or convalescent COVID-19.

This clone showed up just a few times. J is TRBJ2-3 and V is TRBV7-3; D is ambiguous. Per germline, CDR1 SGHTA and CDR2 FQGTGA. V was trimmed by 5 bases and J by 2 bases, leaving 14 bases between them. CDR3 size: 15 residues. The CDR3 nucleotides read TGTGCCAGCAGCGGCCTCGGAGAAACCACAGATACGCAGTATTTT. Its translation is CASSGLGETTDTQYF. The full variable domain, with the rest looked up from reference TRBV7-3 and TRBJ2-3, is GAGVSQTPSNKVTEKGKYVELRCDPISGHTALYWYRQSLGQGPEFLIYFQGTGAADDSGLPNDRFFAVRPEGSVSTLKIQRTERGDSAVYLCASSGLGETTDTQYFGPGTRLTVL.

CDR3 nucleotides: TGTGCCATCCTCGTGGACAGCTACGAGCAGTACTTC. Translated: CAILVDSYEQYF. V usage is TRBV7-2 and J usage is TRBJ2-7; a possible D gene is TRBD1 (6 bases). V lost 10 bases, J lost 3 bases, and 13 bases lay in between. From germline, CDR1 is SGHTA and CDR2 FQGNSA. This CDR3 is built from 12 residues.

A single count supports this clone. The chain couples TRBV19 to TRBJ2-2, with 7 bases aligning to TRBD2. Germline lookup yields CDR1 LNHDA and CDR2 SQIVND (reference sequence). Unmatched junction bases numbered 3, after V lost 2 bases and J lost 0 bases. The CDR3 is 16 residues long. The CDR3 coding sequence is TGTGCCAGTAGTATACCGGGGGGATCGAACACCGGGGAGCTGTTTTTT. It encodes CASSIPGGSNTGELFF.

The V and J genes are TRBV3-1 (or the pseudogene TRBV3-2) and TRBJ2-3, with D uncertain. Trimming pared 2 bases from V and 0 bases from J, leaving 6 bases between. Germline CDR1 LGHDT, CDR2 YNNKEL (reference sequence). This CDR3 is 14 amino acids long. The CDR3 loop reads CASSQSVSTDTQYF. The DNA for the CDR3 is TGTGCCAGCAGCCAAAGCGTGAGCACAGATACGCAGTATTTT.

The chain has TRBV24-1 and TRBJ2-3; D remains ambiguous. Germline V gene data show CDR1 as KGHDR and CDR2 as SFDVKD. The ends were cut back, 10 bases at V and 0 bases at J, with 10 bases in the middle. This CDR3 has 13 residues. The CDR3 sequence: CATRHPSTDTQYF. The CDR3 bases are TGTGCCACTCGACACCCAAGCACAGATACGCAGTATTTT.

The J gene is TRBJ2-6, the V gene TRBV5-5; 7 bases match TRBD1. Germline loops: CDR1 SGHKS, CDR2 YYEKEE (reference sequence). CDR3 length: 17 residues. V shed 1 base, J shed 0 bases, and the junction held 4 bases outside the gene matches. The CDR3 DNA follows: TGTGCCAGCAGCTTGTCAGGGGGAGTCTCTGGGGCCAACGTCCTGACTTTC. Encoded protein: CASSLSGGVSGANVLTF.

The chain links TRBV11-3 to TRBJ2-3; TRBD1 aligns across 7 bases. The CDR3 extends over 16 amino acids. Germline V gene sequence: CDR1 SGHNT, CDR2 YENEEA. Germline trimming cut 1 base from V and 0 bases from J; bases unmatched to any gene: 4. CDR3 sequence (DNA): TGTGCCAGCAGCTTAGGGACGACAGGGAGCACAGATACGCAGTATTTT. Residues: CASSLGTTGSTDTQYF. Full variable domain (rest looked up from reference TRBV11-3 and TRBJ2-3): EAGVVQSPRYKIIEKKQPVAFWCNPISGHNTLYWYLQNLGQGPELLIRYENEEAVDDSQLPKDRFSAERLKGVDSTLKIQPAELGDSAVYLCASSLGTTGSTDTQYFGPGTRLTVL.

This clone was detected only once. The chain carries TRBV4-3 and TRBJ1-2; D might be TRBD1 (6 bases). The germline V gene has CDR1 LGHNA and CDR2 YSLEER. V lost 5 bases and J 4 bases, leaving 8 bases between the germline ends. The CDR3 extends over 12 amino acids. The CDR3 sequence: CASSMTGYGYTF. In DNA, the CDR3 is TGCGCCAGCAGCATGACAGGCTATGGCTACACCTTC.

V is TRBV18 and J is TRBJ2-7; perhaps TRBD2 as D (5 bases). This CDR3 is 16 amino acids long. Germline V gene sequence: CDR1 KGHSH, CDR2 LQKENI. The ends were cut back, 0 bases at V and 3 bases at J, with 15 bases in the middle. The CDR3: CASSPPFVGLNYEQYF. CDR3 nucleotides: TGTGCCAGCTCACCACCGTTTGTTGGACTCAACTACGAGCAGTACTTC.

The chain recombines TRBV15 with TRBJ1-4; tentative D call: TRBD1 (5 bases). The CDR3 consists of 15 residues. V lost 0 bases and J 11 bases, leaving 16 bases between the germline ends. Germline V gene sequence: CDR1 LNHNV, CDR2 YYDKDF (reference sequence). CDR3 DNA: TGTGCCACCAGCAGAGATTTGGGGACTAGGGATAAACTGTTTTTT. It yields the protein CATSRDLGTRDKLFF.

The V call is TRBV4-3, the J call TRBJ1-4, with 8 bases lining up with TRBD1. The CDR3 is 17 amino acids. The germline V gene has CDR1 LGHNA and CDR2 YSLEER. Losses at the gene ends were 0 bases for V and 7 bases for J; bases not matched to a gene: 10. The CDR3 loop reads CASSQDPGDRYSEKLFF. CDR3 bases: TGCGCCAGCAGCCAAGATCCGGGGGACAGGTATAGTGAAAAACTGTTTTTT.

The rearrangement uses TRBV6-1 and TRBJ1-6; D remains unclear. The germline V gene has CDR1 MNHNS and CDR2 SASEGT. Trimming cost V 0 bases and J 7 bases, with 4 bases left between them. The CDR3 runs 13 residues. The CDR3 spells CASSEALNSPLHF. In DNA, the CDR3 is TGTGCCAGCAGTGAAGCATTAAATTCACCCCTCCACTTT.

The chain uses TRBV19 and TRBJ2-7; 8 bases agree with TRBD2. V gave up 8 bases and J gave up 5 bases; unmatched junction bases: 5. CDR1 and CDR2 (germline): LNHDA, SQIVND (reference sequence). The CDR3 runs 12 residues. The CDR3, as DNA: TGTGCCAGTGCAGTGCGGGGGGACGAGCAGTACTTC. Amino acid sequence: CASAVRGDEQYF.

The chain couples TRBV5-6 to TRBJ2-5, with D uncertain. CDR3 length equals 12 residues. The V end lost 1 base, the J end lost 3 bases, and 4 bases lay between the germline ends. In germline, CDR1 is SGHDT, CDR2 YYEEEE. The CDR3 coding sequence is TGTGCCAGCAGCTTGCCCAAAGAGACCCAGTACTTC. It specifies CASSLPKETQYF.

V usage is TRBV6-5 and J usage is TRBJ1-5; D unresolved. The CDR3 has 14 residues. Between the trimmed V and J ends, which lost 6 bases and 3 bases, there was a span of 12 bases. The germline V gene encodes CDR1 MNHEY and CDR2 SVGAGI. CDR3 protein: CASSRSGYNQPQHF. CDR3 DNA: TGTGCCAGCAGCCGCTCGGGGTACAATCAGCCCCAGCATTTT.

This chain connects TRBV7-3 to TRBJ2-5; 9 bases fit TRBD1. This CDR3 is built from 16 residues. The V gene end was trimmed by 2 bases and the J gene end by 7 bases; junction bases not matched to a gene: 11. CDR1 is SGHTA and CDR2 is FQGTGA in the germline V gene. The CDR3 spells CASSLGFGGQGATQYF. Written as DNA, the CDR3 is TGTGCCAGCAGCTTAGGTTTCGGGGGACAGGGAGCGACCCAGTACTTC.

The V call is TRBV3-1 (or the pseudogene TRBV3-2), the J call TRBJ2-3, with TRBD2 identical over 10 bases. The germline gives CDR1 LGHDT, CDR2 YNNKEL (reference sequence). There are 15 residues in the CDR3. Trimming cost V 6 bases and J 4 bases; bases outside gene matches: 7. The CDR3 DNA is TGTGCCAGCAGACTTTCTAGCGGGAGTTCAGATACGCAGTATTTT. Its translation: CASRLSSGSSDTQYF.

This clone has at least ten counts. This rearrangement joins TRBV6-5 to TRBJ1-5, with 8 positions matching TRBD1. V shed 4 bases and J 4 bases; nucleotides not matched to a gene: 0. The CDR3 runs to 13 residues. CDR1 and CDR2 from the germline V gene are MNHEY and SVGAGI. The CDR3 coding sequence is TGTGCCAGCAGTTGGACAGGGAATCAGCCCCAGCATTTT. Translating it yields CASSWTGNQPQHF.

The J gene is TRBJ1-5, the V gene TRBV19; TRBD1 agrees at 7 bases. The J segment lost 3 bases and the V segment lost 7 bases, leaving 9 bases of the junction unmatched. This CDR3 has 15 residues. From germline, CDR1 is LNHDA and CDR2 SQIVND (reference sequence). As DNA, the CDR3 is TGTGCCAGTACGACAGGGTCTATCGCCAATCAGCCCCAGCATTTT. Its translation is CASTTGSIANQPQHF.

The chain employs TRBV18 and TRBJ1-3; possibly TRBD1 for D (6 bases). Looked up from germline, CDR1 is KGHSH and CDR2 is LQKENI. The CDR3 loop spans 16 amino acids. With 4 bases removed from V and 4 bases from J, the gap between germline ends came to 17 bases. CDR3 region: CASSLSTGTEGNTIYF. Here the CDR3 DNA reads TGTGCCAGCTCACTCTCAACAGGGACGGAGGGAAACACCATATATTTT.

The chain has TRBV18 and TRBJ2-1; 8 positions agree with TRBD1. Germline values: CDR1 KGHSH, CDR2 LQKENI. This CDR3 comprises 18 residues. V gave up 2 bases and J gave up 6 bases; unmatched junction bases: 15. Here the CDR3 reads CASSPTTAGTGASNEQFF. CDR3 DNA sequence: TGTGCCAGCTCACCAACGACCGCCGGGACAGGCGCTAGCAATGAGCAGTTCTTC.

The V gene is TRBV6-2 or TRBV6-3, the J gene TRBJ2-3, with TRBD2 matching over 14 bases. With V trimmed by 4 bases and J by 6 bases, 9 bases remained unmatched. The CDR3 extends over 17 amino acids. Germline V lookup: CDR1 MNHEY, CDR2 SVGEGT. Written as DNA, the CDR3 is TGTGCCAGCAGTTCCCTGACTAGCGGGAGGGTCCTCGATACGCAGTATTTT. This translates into CASSSLTSGRVLDTQYF.

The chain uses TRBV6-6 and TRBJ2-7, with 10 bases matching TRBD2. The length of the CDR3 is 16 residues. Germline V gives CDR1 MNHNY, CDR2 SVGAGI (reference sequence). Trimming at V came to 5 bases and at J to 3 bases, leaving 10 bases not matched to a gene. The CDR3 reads CASSTRQLAGRYEQYF. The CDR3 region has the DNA TGTGCCAGCAGTACCCGCCAACTAGCGGGGCGCTACGAGCAGTACTTC.

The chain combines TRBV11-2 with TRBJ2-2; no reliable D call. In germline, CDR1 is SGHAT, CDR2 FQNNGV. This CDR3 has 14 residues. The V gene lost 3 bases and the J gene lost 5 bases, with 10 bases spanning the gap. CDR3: CASSLLHMTGELFF. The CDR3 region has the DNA TGTGCCAGCAGCTTGTTACATATGACCGGGGAGCTGTTTTTT.

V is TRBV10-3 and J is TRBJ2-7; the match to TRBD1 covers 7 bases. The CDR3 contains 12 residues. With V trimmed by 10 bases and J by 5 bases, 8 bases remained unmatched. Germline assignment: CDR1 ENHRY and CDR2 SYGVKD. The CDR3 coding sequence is TGTGCCAGTAGGGACAGCTTCGACGAGCAGTACTTC. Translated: CASRDSFDEQYF.

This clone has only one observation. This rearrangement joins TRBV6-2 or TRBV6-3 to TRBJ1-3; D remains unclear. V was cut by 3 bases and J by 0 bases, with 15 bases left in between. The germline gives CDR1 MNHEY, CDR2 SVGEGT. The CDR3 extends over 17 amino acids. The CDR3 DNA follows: TGTGCCAGCAGTTATTCTCGGACTTCGAGCTCTGGAAACACCATATATTTT. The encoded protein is CASSYSRTSSSGNTIYF.

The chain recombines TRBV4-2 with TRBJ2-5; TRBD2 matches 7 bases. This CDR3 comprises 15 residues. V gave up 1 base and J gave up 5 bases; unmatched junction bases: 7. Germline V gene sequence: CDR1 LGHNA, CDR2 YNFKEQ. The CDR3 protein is CASSQGGRREETQYF. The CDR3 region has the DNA TGTGCCAGCAGCCAAGGAGGCCGGCGGGAGGAGACCCAGTACTTC.

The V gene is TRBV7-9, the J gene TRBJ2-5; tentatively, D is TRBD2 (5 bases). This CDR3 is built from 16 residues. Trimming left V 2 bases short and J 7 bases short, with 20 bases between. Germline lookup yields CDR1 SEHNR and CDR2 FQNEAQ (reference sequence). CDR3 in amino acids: CASSLQPLLASGTQYF. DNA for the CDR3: TGTGCCAGCAGCTTACAACCCCTCCTAGCTAGTGGGACCCAGTACTTC.

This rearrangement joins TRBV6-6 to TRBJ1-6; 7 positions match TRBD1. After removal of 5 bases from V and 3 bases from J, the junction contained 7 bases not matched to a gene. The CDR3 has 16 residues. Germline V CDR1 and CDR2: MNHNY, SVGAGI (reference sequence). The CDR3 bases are TGTGCCAGCAGTCCGGGGACAGAGCTCTATAATTCACCCCTCCACTTT. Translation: CASSPGTELYNSPLHF.

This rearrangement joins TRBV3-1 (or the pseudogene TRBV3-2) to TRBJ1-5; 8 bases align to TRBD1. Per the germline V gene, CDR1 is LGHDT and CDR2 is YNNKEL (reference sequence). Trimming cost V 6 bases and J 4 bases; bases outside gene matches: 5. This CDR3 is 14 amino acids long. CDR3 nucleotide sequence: TGTGCCAGCAGAGCGACAGGGGTAAATCAGCCCCAGCATTTT. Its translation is CASRATGVNQPQHF.